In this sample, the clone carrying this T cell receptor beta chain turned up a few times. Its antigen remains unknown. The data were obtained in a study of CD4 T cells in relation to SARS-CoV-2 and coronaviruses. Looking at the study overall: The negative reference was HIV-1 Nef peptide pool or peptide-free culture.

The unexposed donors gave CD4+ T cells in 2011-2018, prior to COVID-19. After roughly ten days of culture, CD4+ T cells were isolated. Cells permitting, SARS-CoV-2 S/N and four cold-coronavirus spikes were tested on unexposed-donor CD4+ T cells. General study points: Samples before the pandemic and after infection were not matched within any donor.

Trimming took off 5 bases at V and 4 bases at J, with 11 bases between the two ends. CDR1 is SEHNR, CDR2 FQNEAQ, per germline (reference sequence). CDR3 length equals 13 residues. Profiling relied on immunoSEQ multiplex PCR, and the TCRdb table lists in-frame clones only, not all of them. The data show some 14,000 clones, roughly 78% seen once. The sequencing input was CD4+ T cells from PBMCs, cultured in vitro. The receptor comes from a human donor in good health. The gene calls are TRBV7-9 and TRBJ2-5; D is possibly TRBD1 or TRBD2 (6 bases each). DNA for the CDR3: TGTGCCAGCAGCCTAAAGGGGGGAGAGACCCAGTACTTC. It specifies CASSLKGGETQYF.